This T cell receptor beta chain was captured in a study of T cell responses to AZD1222 COVID-19 vaccine (dated by TCRdb to the early 2020s). Looking at the study overall: AZD1222 recipients whose second dose came at about 4 weeks and those whose second dose came at about 12 weeks were combined into one group, since spike-specific TCR depth and breadth did not differ between the two schedules. A total of 230 to 250 trial participants underwent TCR sequencing, of whom about 210 had received two doses of AZD1222 and about 25 had received two doses of the MenACWY control vaccine. Enrollment into the trials was organized by age into subgroups of 18-55, 56-69 and 70-plus years, and those subgroups contained roughly 150, 30 and 60 TCR-sequenced participants, respectively.

The CDR3 regions of human TCRbeta chains were analyzed by immunosequencing. Processing in the source paper ran as follows. TCRs in the repertoires were compared against a reference library of SARS-CoV-2-specific TCRs that had been generated with the MIRA antigen-specificity platform. Breadth was defined as the fraction of unique TCRs that were SARS-CoV-2-associated, and depth was defined as the fraction of total T cells that were SARS-CoV-2-associated. Using the MIRA data, every spike-specific TCR was mapped to the spike region that the TCR reacted to and assigned to either a CD4 or a CD8 class. Log10-transformed breadth and depth values were compared by one-way ANOVA with Sidak's multiple comparisons tests. Held by TCRdb, this immuneACCESS table contains in-frame sequences only and omits some clones. Under half of the omission traces to an unresolved V gene where checked; the cause of the rest is unknown. V and J calls plus clone size are reproduced from that table; the DNA served to infer D and trimming. Within this sample are about 94,000 clones, with approximately 90% of them counted one time only. The top ten clonotypes cover about an eighth of the sample.

The full study reports these points: After two AZD1222 doses, spike-specific TCR breadth and depth were significantly higher than at day 0 and than in MenACWY recipients. Conclusions about previously exposed vaccinees are limited because only six or seven AZD1222 recipients were SARS-CoV-2 seropositive at baseline. Most participants were white British and females outnumbered males, and the authors suggested that clonal diversity may have been underestimated. No day 14 peak-response samples were available, so repertoires were characterized only after the peak T cell response. The 56-69-year group was small, and its depth increase did not reach significance, likely because of low power. Epitopes outside the regions mutated in the B.1.351 and B.1.1.7 variants were reportedly recognized by nearly half of the unique spike-specific TCRs. CD4 TCRs associated with the vaccine covered the entire spike protein, and the dominant responses were in regions 160-218 and 743-854.

This specimen's time point label, interpreted: baseline before first vaccination. Vaccinee samples were obtained from the UK trials COV001 and COV002, which included a single-blind randomized controlled phase 2/3 trial of AZD1222 (ChAdOx1 nCoV-19) in healthy adults. For TCRbeta chain sequencing, PBMC samples from trial participants were taken at day 0 and at day 28 after the second dose. From the cysteine up to the phenylalanine, the CDR3 has a length of 17 residues. The only DNA kept is the CDR3, 51 bases in frame from the first base. Trimming at the junction amounts to 2 bases on V and 2 bases on J, and the germline ends lie 16 bases apart. In this sample, this clone turned up a few times. There is no known antigen for this receptor. The sample holds no much larger clone one base away, and base qualities are not on file.

The sequence joins TRBV23-1 to TRBJ1-5; tentative D gene TRBD1, with 5 bases matching. TRBV23-1 counts as an open reading frame of uncertain function. This sample comprised peripheral blood, obtained on day 0 of AZD1222 vaccination. The receptor was derived from an adult in good health. The CDR3 protein is CASSQEDGDLGNQPQHF. Read as DNA, the sequence is TGCGCCAGCAGTCAAGAGGATGGGGACTTGGGCAATCAGCCCCAGCATTTT.